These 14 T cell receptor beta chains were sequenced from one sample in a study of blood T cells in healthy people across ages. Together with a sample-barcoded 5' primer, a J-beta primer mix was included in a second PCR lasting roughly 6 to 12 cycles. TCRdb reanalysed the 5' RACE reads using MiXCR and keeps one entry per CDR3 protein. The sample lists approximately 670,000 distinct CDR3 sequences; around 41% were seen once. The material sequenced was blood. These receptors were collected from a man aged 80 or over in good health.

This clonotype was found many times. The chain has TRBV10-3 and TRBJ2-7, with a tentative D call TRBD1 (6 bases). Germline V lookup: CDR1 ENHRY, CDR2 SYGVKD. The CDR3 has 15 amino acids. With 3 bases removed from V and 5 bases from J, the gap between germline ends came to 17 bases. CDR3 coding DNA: TGTGCCATCAGTGACCCCGGGACACCTGAAAACGAGCAGTACTTC. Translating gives CAISDPGTPENEQYF.

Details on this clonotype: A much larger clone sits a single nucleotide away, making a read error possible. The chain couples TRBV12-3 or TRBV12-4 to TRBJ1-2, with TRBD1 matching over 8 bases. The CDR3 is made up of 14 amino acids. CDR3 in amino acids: CVSRGTGRNYGYTF. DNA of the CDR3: TGTGTCAGCAGGGGGACAGGAAGGAACTATGGCTACACCTTC.

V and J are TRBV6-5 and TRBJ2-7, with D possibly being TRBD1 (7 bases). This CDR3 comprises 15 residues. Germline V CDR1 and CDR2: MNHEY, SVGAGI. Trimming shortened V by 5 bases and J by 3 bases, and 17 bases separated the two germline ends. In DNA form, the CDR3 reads TGTGCCAGCAGTCCCAACAGGGGAGGCGGCTACGAGCAGTACTTC. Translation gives CASSPNRGGGYEQYF.

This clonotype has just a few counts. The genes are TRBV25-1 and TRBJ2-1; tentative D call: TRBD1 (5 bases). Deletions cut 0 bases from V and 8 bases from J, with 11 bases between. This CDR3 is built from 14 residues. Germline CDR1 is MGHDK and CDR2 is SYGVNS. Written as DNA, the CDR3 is TGTGCCAGCAGTGAATACGGCCAGGGATATGAGCAGTTCTTC. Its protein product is CASSEYGQGYEQFF.

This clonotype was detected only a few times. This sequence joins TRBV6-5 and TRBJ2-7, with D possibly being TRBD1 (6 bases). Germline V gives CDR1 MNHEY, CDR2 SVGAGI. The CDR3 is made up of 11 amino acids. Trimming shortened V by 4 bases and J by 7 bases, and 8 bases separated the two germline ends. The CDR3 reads CASSFTGEQYF. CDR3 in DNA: TGTGCCAGCAGTTTTACAGGGGAGCAGTACTTC.

This chain's CDR3 is CASIRGGLGYEQYF. The CDR3 coding sequence is TGTGCCAGCATCCGAGGGGGTTTAGGATACGAGCAGTACTTC. The V gene is TRBV6-2 or TRBV6-3, the J gene TRBJ2-5; tentatively, D is TRBD1 (6 bases). The DNA end is a closer match to TRBJ2-7, so the J assignment may be wrong. The CDR3 spans 14 residues. CDR1 and CDR2 from the germline V gene are MNHEY and SVGEGT.

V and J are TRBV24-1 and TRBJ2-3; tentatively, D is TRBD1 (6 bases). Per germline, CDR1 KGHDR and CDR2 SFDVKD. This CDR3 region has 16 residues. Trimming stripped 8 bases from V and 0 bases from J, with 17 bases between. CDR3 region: CATNQGNLSSTDTQYF. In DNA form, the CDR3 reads TGTGCCACCAACCAGGGGAACCTTTCTAGCACAGATACGCAGTATTTT.

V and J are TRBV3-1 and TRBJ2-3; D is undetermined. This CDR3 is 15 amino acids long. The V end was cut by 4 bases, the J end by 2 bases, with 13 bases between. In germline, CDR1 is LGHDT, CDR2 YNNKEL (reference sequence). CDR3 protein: CASSPVRTTTDTQYF. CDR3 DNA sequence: TGTGCCAGCAGCCCCGTTCGAACCACCACAGATACGCAGTATTTT.

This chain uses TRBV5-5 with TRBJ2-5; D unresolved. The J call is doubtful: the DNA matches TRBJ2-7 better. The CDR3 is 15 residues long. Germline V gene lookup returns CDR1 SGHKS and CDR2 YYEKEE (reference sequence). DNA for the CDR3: TGTGCCAGCAGCTTCCTTAGGTCCGGAGTGTACGAGCAGTACTTC. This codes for CASSFLRSGVYEQYF.

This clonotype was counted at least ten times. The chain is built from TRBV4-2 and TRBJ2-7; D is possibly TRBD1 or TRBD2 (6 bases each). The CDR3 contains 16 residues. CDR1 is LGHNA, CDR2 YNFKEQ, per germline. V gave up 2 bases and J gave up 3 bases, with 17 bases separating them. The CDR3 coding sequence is TGTGCCAGCAGCCAACCACCAGGGGTAGCGGACTACGAGCAGTACTTC. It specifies CASSQPPGVADYEQYF.

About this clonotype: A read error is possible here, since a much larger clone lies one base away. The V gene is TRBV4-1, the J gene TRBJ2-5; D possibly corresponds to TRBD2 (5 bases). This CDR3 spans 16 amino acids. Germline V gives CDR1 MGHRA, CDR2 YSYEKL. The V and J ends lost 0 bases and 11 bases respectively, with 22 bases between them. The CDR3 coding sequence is TGCGCCAGCAGCCAAGATAGACGAGCGGTTTACAATGAGCAGTACTTC. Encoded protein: CASSQDRRAVYNEQYF.

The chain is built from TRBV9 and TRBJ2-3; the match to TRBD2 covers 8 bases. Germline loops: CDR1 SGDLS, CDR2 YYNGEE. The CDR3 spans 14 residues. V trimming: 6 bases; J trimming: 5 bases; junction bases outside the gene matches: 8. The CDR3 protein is CASTIGLAGDTQYF. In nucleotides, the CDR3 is TGTGCCAGCACCATTGGACTAGCCGGAGATACGCAGTATTTT.

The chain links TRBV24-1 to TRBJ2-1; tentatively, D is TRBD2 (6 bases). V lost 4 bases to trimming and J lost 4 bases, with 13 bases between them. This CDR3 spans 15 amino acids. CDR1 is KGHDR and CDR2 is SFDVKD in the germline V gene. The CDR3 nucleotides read TGTGCCACCAGTGACGTGGGGGGACCTTACAATGAGCAGTTCTTC. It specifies CATSDVGGPYNEQFF.

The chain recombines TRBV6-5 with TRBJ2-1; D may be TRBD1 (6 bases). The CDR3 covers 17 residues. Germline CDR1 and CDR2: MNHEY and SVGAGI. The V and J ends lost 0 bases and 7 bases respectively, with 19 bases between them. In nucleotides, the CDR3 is TGTGCCAGCAGTTACTCGGCGCTCGGTGGGCAGGGGAATGAGCAGTTCTTC. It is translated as CASSYSALGGQGNEQFF.